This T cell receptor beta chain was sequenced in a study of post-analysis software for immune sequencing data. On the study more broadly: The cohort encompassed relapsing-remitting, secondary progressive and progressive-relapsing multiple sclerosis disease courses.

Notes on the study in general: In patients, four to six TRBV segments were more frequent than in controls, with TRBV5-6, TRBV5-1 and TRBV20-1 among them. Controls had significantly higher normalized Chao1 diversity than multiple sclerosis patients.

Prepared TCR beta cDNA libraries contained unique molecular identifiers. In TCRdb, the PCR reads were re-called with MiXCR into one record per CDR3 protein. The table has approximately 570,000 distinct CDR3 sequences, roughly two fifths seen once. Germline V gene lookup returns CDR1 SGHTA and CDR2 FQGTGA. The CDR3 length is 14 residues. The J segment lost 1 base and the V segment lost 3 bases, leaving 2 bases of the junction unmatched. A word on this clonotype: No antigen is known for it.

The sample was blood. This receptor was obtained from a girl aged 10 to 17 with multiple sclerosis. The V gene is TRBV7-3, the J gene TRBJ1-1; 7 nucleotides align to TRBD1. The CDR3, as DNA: TGTGCCAGCAGCTTTACAGGGGCGAACACTGAAGCTTTCTTT. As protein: CASSFTGANTEAFF.